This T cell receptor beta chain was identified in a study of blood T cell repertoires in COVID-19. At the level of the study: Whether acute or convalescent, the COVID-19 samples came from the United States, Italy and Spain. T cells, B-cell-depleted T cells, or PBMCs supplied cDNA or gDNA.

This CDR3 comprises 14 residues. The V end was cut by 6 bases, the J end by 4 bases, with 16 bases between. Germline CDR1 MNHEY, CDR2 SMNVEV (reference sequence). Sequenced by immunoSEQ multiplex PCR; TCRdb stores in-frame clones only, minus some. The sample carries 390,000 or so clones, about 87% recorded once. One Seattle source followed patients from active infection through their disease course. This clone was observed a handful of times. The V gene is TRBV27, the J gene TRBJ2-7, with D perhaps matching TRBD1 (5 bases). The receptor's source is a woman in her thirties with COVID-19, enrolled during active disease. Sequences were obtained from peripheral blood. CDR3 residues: CASSPQGSGYEQYF. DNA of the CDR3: TGTGCCAGCAGCCCCCAGGGTTCAGGGTACGAGCAGTACTTC.